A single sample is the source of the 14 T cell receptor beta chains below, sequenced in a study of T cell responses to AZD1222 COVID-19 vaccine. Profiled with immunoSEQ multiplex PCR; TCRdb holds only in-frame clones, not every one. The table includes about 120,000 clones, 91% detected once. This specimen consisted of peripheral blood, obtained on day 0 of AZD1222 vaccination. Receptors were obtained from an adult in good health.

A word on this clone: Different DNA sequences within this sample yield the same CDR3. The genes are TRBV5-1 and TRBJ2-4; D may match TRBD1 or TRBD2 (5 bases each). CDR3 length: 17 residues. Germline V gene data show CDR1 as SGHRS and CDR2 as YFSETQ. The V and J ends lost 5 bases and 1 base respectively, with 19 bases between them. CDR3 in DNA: TGCGCCAGCAGTCCCGCGGTGGGGACGGGGGCCAAAAACATTCAGTACTTC. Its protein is CASSPAVGTGAKNIQYF.

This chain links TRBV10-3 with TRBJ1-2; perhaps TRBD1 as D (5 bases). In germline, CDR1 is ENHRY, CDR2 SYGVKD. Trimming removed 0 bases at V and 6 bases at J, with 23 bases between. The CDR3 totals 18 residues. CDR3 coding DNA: TGTGCCATCAGTGAGTCGGGGATAAGGGGCAGGTTGGCAGATGGCTACACCTTC. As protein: CAISESGIRGRLADGYTF.

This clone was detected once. The CDR3 spells CASSPGTVNTEAFF. The CDR3, as DNA: TGTGCCAGCAGTCCCGGAACAGTGAACACTGAAGCTTTCTTT. V and J are TRBV6-2 or TRBV6-3 and TRBJ1-1; D uncertain. Per germline, CDR1 MNHEY and CDR2 SVGEGT. The CDR3 extends over 14 amino acids. V was clipped by 5 bases and J by 0 bases, with 10 bases between them.

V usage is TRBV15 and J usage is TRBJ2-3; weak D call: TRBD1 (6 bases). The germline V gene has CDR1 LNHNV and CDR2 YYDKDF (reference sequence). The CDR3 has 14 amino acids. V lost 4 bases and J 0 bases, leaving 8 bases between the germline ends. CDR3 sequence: CATSKGVSTDTQYF. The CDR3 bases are TGTGCCACCAGCAAGGGGGTAAGCACAGATACGCAGTATTTT.

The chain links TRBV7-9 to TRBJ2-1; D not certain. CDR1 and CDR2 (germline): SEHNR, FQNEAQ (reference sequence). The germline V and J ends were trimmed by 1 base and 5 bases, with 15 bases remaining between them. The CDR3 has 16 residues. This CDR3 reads CASSLVSGVGDNEQFF. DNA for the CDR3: TGTGCCAGCAGCTTAGTAAGTGGGGTCGGAGACAATGAGCAGTTCTTC.

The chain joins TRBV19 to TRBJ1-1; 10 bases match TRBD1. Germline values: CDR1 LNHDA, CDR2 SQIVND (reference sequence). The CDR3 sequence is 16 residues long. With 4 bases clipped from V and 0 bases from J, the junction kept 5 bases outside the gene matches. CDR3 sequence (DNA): TGTGCCAGTAGTAGGGGGACAGGGGATATGAACACTGAAGCTTTCTTT. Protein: CASSRGTGDMNTEAFF.

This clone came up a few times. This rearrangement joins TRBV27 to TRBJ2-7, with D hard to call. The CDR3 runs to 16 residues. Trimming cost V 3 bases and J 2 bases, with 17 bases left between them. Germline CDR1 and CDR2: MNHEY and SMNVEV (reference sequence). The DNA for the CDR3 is TGTGCCAGCAGTTTTCGCCTGACCTCATCTACCTACGAGCAGTACTTC. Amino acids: CASSFRLTSSTYEQYF.

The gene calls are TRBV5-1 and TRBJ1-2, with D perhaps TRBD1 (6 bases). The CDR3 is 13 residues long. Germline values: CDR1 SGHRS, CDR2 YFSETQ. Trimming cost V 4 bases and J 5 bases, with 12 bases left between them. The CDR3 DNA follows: TGCGCCAGCAGCATCGACAGGCTATATGGCTACACCTTC. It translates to CASSIDRLYGYTF.

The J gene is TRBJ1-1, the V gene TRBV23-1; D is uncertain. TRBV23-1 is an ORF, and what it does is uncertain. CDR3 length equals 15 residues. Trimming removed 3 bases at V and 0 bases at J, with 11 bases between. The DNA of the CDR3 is TGCGCCAGCAGTCATCCCCGGGCCTTGAACACTGAAGCTTTCTTT. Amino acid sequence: CASSHPRALNTEAFF.

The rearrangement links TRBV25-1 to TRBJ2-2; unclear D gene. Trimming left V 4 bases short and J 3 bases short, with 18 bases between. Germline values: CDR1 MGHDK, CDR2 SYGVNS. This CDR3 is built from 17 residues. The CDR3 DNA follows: TGTGCCAGCAGTGCCCCTTCCCAGTCCATGTACACCGGGGAGCTGTTTTTT. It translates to CASSAPSQSMYTGELFF.

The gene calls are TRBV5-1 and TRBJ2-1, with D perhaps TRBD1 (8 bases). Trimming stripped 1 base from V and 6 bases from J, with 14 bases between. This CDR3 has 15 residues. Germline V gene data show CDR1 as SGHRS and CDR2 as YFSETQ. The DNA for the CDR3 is TGCGCCAGCAGCTTGTCAGGGGGCGGGAGCAATGAGCAGTTCTTC. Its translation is CASSLSGGGSNEQFF.

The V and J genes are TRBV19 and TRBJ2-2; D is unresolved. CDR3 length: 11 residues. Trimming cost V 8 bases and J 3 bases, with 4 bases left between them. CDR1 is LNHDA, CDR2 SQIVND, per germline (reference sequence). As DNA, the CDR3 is TGTGCCAGTTCTTACACCGGGGAGCTGTTTTTT. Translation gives CASSYTGELFF.

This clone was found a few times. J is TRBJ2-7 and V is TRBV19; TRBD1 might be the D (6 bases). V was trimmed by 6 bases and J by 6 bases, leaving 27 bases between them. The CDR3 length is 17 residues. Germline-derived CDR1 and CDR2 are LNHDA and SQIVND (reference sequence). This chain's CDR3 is CASSQKLQGSLPLEQYF. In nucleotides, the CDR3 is TGTGCCAGTAGCCAAAAACTACAGGGATCTCTTCCCCTCGAGCAGTACTTC.

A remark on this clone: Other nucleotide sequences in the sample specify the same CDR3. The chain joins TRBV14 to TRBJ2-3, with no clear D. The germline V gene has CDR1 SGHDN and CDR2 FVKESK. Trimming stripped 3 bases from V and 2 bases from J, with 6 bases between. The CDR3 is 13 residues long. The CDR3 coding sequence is TGTGCCAGCAGCCAGTATCACACAGATACGCAGTATTTT. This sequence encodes CASSQYHTDTQYF.